This T cell receptor beta chain was identified in a study of cytomegalovirus exposure and HLA in healthy donors. Sequencing used immunoSEQ multiplex PCR; TCRdb keeps in-frame clones, though not all of them. The table records fewer than 400,000 clones, 86% of them present only once. Trimming at V came to 6 bases and at J to 7 bases, leaving 27 bases not matched to a gene. The CDR3 totals 20 residues. This receptor was obtained from a young woman in good health and CMV-seronegative. The V gene is TRBV5-3, the J gene TRBJ2-1; TRBD2 matches 8 bases. TRBV5-3 is flagged as an ORF with uncertain function. The sequenced material came from PBMCs. CDR3 loop: CARIPGGPGKTGGMGNEQFF. The CDR3 DNA reads TGTGCCAGAATCCCCGGTGGACCAGGGAAGACGGGAGGGATGGGTAATGAGCAGTTCTTC.